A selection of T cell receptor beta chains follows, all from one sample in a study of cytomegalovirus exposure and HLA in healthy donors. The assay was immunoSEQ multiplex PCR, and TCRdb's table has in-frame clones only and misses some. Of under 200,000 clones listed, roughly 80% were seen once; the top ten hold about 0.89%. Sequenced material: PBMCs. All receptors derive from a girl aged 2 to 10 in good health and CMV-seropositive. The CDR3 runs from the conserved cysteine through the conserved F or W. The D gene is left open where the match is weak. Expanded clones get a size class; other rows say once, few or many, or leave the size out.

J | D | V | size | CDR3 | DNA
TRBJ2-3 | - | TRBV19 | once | CASSISVPTDTQYF | TGTGCCAGTAGTATCTCGGTGCCCACAGATACGCAGTATTTT
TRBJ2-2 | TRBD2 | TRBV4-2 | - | CASSFSGSNTGELFF | TGTGCCAGCAGCTTCAGCGGGAGCAACACCGGGGAGCTGTTTTTT
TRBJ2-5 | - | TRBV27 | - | CASGELRRVEQTQYF | TGTGCCAGCGGAGAACTACGGAGGGTGGAGCAGACCCAGTACTTC
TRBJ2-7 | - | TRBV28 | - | CASSFGSSYEQYF | TGTGCCAGCAGCTTCGGTAGCAGTTACGAGCAGTACTTC
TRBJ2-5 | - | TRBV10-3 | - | CAISESIGRGKETQYF | TGTGCCATCAGTGAGTCGATAGGACGGGGGAAAGAGACCCAGTACTTC
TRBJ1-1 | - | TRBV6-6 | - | CASRGALRRNTEAFF | TGTGCCAGCAGGGGAGCCTTAAGGAGGAACACTGAAGCTTTCTTT
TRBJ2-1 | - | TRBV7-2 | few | CATLPPGSLYNEQFF | TGTGCCACCCTCCCCCCCGGGAGCCTTTACAATGAGCAGTTCTTC
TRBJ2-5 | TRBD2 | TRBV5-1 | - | CASSPGGRAIETQYF | TGCGCCAGCAGCCCGGGCGGGAGGGCCATTGAGACCCAGTACTTC
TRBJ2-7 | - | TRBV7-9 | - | CASSPRTDPYEQYF | TGTGCCAGCAGCCCCCGGACTGACCCCTACGAGCAGTACTTC
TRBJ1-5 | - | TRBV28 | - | CASSPRGLGSYQPQHF | TGTGCCAGCAGTCCTCGGGGGTTGGGAAGCTATCAGCCCCAGCATTTT
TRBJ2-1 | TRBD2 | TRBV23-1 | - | CASSQTRTSGNEQFF | TGCGCCAGCAGTCAAACCCGGACTAGCGGCAATGAGCAGTTCTTC
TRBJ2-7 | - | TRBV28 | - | CASSPLSYEQYF | TGTGCCAGCAGTCCCCTTTCCTACGAGCAGTACTTC
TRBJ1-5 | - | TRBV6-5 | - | CASSRGQPQHF | TGTGCCAGCAGCAGGGGCCAGCCCCAGCATTTT
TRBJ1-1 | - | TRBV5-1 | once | CASSTGASGMNTEAFF | TGCGCCAGCAGTACCGGAGCATCGGGGATGAACACTGAAGCTTTCTTT
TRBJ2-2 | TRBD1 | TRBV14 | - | CASSQALVTGPTGELFF | TGTGCCAGCAGCCAAGCCCTCGTGACAGGGCCCACCGGGGAGCTGTTTTTT
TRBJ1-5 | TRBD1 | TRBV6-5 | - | CASSYTTGTDQPQHF | TGTGCCAGCAGTTATACTACAGGGACAGATCAGCCCCAGCATTTT
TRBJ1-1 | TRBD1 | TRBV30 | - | CAWNQGGNTEAFF | TGTGCCTGGAATCAGGGGGGGAACACTGAAGCTTTCTTT
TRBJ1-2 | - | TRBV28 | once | CASSLYGVGNYGYTF | TGTGCCAGCAGTTTATACGGGGTTGGTAACTATGGCTACACCTTC
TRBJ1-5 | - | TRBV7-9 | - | CASSPPVGNQPQHF | TGTGCCAGCAGCCCCCCGGTGGGCAATCAGCCCCAGCATTTT
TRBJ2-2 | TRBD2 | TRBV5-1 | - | CASSFGTSGVTGELFF | TGCGCCAGCAGCTTCGGGACTAGCGGGGTCACCGGGGAGCTGTTTTTT
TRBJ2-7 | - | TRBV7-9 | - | CASSPRMVNEQYF | TGTGCCAGCAGCCCTAGAATGGTGAACGAGCAGTACTTC
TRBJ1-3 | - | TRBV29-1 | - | CSVEAGNTIYF | TGCAGCGTTGAAGCGGGGAACACCATATATTTT
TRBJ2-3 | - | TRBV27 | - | CASSLGLFQRTDTQYF | TGTGCCAGCAGTTTGGGACTTTTCCAACGCACAGATACGCAGTATTTT
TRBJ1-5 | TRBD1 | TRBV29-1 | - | CSAWSGGVQPQHF | TGCAGCGCCTGGTCAGGGGGCGTACAGCCCCAGCATTTT
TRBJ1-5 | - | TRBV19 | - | CASSAARGGPNQPQHF | TGTGCCAGTAGTGCCGCGCGGGGAGGTCCCAATCAGCCCCAGCATTTT
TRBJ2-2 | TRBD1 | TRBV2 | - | CASRSGTGYTGELFF | TGTGCCAGCAGGTCCGGGACAGGGTACACCGGGGAGCTGTTTTTT
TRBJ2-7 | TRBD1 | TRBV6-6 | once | CASSSEPGQGTYEQYF | TGTGCCAGCAGTTCGGAGCCGGGACAGGGAACCTACGAGCAGTACTTC
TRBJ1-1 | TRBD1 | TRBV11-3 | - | CASSGTGASEAFF | TGTGCCAGCAGCGGGACAGGGGCTTCTGAAGCTTTCTTT
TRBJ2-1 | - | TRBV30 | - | CACPLPPMEGEQFF | TGTGCCTGCCCCTTGCCCCCGATGGAGGGTGAGCAGTTCTTC
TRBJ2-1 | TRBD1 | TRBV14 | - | CASGQGASYEQFF | TGTGCCAGCGGACAGGGGGCGAGCTATGAGCAGTTCTTC
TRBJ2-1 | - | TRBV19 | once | CASKYSSSGSYNEQFF | TGTGCCAGTAAGTATTCGAGTAGCGGTTCCTACAATGAGCAGTTCTTC
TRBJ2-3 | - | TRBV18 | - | CASSPPSDRTDTQYF | TGTGCCAGCTCACCTCCCTCAGATCGCACAGATACGCAGTATTTT
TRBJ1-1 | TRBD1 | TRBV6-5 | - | CASRQGWRAEAFF | TGTGCCAGCAGACAGGGGTGGAGAGCTGAAGCTTTCTTT
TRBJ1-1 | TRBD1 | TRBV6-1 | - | CASSRDRVRNTEAFF | TGTGCCAGCAGTCGGGACAGGGTCAGAAACACTGAAGCTTTCTTT
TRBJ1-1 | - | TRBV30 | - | CAWSVGRVTEAFF | TGTGCCTGGAGTGTCGGCCGGGTCACTGAAGCTTTCTTT
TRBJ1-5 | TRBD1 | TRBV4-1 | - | CASSHTTLRDRTYSNQPQHF | TGCGCCAGCAGCCATACCACCTTGCGGGACAGAACGTATAGCAATCAGCCCCAGCATTTT
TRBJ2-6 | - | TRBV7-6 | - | CASSLKRRGLGANVLTF | TGTGCCAGCAGCTTAAAAAGGCGAGGGCTCGGGGCCAACGTCCTGACTTTC
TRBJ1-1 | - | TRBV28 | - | CASRAVNTEAFF | TGTGCCAGCCGAGCGGTGAACACTGAAGCTTTCTTT